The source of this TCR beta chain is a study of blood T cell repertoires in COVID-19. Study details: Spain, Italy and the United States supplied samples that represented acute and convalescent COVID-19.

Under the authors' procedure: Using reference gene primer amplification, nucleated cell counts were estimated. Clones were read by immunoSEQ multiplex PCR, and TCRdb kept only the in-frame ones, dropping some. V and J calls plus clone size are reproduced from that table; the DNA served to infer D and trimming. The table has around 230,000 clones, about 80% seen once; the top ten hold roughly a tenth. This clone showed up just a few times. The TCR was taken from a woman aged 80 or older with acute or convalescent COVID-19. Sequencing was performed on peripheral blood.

In DNA form, the CDR3 reads TGTGCCAGCAGTCGGCGGACACTCGCCTACGAGCAGTACTTC. The encoded protein is CASSRRTLAYEQYF. This chain uses TRBV27 with TRBJ2-7; possible D gene TRBD1, 5 bases. Trimming shortened V by 5 bases and J by 2 bases, and 13 bases separated the two germline ends. This CDR3 contains 14 residues. Germline V gene sequence: CDR1 MNHEY, CDR2 SMNVEV (reference sequence).